Given below is one TCR beta chain in context. The antigen it binds to is not known. It has no much larger one-base neighbor in the sample; base qualities were not kept. The source of the sample is a study of CD8+ T cells in alopecia areata (dated by TCRdb to 2017 to 2018). Study-wide context: Treated patients were enrolled in an open-label pilot trial of oral tofacitinib at 5 to 10 mg twice daily for moderate-to-severe alopecia areata. Patients received tofacitinib for 6 to 18 months and were then followed off drug for 6 months to check for delayed response and recurrence. In both human patients and the C3H/HeJ mouse model, the study applied high-throughput TCRbeta sequencing to look at T cell clonal expansion in alopecia areata. Human TCRbeta sequencing covered scalp tissue and sorted CD4+ and CD8+ peripheral blood T cells from patchy and totalis/universalis alopecia areata patients and healthy controls. Tofacitinib-treated patients had biopsies at baseline and at 4 and 24 weeks of treatment, with a later scalp biopsy in several patients. Scalp clonality was compared across normal scalp (n=4), patchy alopecia areata scalp (n=8), and alopecia totalis/universalis scalp (n=8). RNA was obtained with the PAXgene miRNA kit for fixed scalp, the miRNeasy kit for PBMCs, and the RNeasy kit for mouse skin. Amplification of TCRbeta CDR3 regions was done by immunoSEQ multiplex PCR using 35 Vbeta forward primers and 13 Jbeta reverse primers. Summary of the overall study and its limitations: Higher clonality and more expanded CD8+ clones were observed in lesional scalp than in normal scalp, particularly in alopecia totalis/universalis, a finding suggestive of antigenic drive. TCR sequences shared between patients were less clear than in mice, possibly partly because of HLA diversity in the patient population. Scalp TCR repertoire analysis is complicated because resident alphabeta T cells in normal human skin are also sequenced, whereas mouse skin is dominated by gammadelta T cells.

V was cut back by 8 bases and J by 3 bases, leaving a gap of 11 bases between them. CDR1 and CDR2 were assigned from the germline V gene (reference sequence) as MNHEY and SMNVEV. From its cysteine to its phenylalanine, the CDR3 spans 13 amino acids. Of all the DNA, just the CDR3 is kept, 39 bases in frame from base 1. Libraries were constructed by the immunoSEQ multiplex PCR assay. To provide template for TCR sequencing, every sample had RNA extracted and reverse transcribed into cDNA. First-strand cDNA was synthesized using SuperScript III with a 2:1 mix of oligo-dT and random hexamers. A synthetic immune receptor repertoire was used to measure amplification bias, and any remaining bias was corrected computationally. The paper's processing steps were these. Raw reads were preprocessed to remove errors, and CDR3 was defined by IMGT conventions from the conserved cysteine to phenylalanine. Clonality was calculated as 1 minus Shannon entropy normalized by log2 of the number of productive unique TCRs. Whether each scalp clone was CD4 or CD8 was inferred by checking scalp TCRbeta sequences against the CD4 and CD8 repertoires from sorted blood. TCRdb limited this immuneACCESS table to in-frame rearrangements with V and J called. A share of clones is missing; checked studies link under half to unresolved V genes, and the rest is unexplained. From that table come the V and J calls and clone size; the DNA was used to work out D and trimming. Present in this sample are over 50,000 clones, 45% to 55% of which were seen just once. Roughly 15% of the sample is held by the ten biggest clonotypes.

What the time point label conveys for this sample: baseline before oral tofacitinib. Lesional scalp punch biopsies and peripheral blood were obtained from alopecia areata patients. After PBMCs were isolated by density centrifugation and stained for CD3, CD4 and CD8, a FACSAria was used to sort CD4+ and CD8+ T cells. This sequence originates from a human donor with alopecia areata. This receptor chain uses TRBV27 and TRBJ2-1; tentative D gene TRBD2, with 6 bases matching. Here the sequenced sample was CD8+ T cells sorted from blood, taken at week 0. The nucleotide sequence reads as follows: TGTGCCAGCGCGACTAGGTTCTACAATGAGCAGTTCTTC. This codes for CASATRFYNEQFF.